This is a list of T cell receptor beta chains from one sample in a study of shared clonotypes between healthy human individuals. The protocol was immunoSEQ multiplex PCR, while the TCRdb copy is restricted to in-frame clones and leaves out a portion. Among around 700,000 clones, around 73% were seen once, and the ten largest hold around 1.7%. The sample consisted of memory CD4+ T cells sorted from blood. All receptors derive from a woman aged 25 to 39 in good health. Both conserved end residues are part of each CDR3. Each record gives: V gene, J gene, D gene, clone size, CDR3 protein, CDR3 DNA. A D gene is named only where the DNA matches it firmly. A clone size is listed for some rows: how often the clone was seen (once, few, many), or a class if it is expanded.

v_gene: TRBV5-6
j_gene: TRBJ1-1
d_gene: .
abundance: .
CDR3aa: CASRRLGDEAFF
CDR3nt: TGTGCCAGCAGGAGACTGGGGGATGAAGCTTTCTTT

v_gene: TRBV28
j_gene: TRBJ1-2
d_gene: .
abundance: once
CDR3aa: CASSSLYGYTF
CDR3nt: TGTGCCAGCAGTTCCCTCTATGGCTACACCTTC

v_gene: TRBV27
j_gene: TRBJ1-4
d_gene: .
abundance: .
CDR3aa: CASSGPSGGPEKLFF
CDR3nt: TGTGCCAGCAGTGGCCCGTCGGGGGGTCCTGAAAAACTGTTTTTT

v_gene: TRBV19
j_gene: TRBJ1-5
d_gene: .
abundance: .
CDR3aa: CASMVLGQPQHF
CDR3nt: TGTGCCAGTATGGTTCTCGGGCAGCCCCAGCATTTT

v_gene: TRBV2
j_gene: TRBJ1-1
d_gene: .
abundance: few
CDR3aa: CASTLLTNTEAFF
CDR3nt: TGTGCCAGCACTCTACTTACGAACACTGAAGCTTTCTTT

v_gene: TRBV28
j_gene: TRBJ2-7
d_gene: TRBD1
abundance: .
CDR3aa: CASSIPGQGFYEQYF
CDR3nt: TGTGCCAGTTCCATCCCGGGACAGGGGTTCTACGAGCAGTACTTC

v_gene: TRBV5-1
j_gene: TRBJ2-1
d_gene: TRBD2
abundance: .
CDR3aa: CASSLSSGAYNEQFF
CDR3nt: TGCGCCAGCAGCTTGAGTAGCGGGGCTTACAATGAGCAGTTCTTC

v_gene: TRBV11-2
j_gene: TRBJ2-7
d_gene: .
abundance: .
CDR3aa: CASSSHRAYEQYF
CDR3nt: TGTGCCAGCAGCTCCCACAGGGCCTACGAGCAGTACTTC

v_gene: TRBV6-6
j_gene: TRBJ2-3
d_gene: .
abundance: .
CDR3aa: CASRTDYGSTDTQYF
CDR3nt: TGTGCCAGCAGAACGGACTATGGGAGCACAGATACGCAGTATTTT

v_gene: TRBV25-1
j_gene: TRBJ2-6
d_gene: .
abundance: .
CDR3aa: CASSNLGGSGANVLTF
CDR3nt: TGTGCCAGCAGTAACCTCGGGGGCTCTGGGGCCAACGTCCTGACTTTC

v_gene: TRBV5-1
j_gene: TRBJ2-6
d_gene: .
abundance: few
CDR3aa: CASSPTPGANVLTF
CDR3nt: TGCGCCAGCAGCCCAACCCCGGGGGCCAACGTCCTGACTTTC

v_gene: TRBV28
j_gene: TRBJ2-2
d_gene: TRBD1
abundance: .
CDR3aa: CASRTGGIGELFF
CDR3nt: TGTGCCAGCCGAACAGGGGGCATCGGGGAGCTGTTTTTT

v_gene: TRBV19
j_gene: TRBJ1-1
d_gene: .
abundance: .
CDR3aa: CASSTQGRGEAFF
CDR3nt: TGTGCCAGTAGCACACAGGGTCGCGGTGAAGCTTTCTTT

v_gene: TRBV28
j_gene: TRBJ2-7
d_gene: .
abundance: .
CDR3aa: CASSLGGWREQYF
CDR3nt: TGTGCCAGCAGTTTGGGGGGATGGCGCGAGCAGTACTTC

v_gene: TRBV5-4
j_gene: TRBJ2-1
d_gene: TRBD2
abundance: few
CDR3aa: CASSLAGGHNEQFF
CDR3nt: TGTGCCAGCAGCTTGGCGGGAGGTCACAATGAGCAGTTCTTC

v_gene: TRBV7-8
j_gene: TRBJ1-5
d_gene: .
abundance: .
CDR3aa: CASSLAAGGDQPQHF
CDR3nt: TGTGCCAGCAGCTTAGCTGCCGGAGGGGATCAGCCCCAGCATTTT

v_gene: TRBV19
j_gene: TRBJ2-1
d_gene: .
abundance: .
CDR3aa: CASSTYSYNEQFF
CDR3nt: TGTGCCAGTAGTACTTACTCCTACAATGAGCAGTTCTTC

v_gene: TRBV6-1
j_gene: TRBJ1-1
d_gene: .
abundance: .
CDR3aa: CASSEGQTFTNTEAFF
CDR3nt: TGTGCCAGCAGTGAAGGACAGACCTTCACGAACACTGAAGCTTTCTTT

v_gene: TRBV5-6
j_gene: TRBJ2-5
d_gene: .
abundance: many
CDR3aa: CASSGSTQYF
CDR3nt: TGTGCCAGCAGCGGGAGCACGCAGTACTTC

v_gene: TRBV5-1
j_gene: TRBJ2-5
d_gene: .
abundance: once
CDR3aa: CASSLAMGRVNQETQYF
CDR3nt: TGCGCCAGCAGCTTGGCCATGGGGCGGGTGAATCAAGAGACCCAGTACTTC

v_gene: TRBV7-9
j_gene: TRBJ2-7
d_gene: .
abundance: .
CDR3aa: CASSLSYYEQYF
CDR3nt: TGTGCCAGCAGCCTTTCTTACTACGAGCAGTACTTC

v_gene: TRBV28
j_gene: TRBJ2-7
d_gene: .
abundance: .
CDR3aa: CASSLYLAPGEQYF
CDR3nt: TGTGCCAGCAGTTTATACCTAGCGCCGGGCGAGCAGTACTTC

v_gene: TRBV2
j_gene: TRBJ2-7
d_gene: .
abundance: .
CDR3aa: CASRPGDILGEINEQYF
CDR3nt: TGTGCCAGTCGACCCGGAGACATACTGGGGGAGATTAACGAGCAGTACTTC

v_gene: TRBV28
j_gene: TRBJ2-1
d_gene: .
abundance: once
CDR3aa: CASSLSPQYNEQFF
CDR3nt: TGTGCCAGCAGTTTATCCCCACAGTACAATGAGCAGTTCTTC